Below, 12 T cell receptor beta chains from the same sample are listed, as sequenced in a study of cytomegalovirus exposure and HLA in healthy donors. The PCR used 60 Vbeta and 13 Jbeta primers. The assay was immunoSEQ multiplex PCR, and TCRdb's table has in-frame clones only and misses some. This table holds about 72,000 clones, roughly four fifths found once. The specimen sequenced was PBMCs. Source of these receptors: a human donor in good health.

V is TRBV11-2 and J is TRBJ1-4, with 10 bases matching TRBD1. V lost 1 base, J lost 1 base, and 0 bases stayed unmatched. CDR1 SGHAT and CDR2 FQNNGV come from the germline V gene. The CDR3 has 16 residues. The CDR3 loop is CASSLGDRGTNEKLFF. CDR3 in DNA: TGTGCCAGCAGCTTAGGGGACAGGGGAACTAATGAAAAACTGTTTTTT. Complete variable domain (other parts from reference TRBV11-2 and TRBJ1-4): EAGVAQSPRYKIIEKRQSVAFWCNPISGHATLYWYQQILGQGPKLLIQFQNNGVVDDSQLPKDRFSAERLKGVDSTLKIQPAKLEDSAVYLCASSLGDRGTNEKLFFGSGTQLSVL.

In its sample, this clone was seen once. The rearrangement links TRBV7-2 to TRBJ2-1; D is uncertain. With 0 bases removed from V and 9 bases from J, the gap between germline ends came to 12 bases. CDR1 SGHTA and CDR2 FQGNSA come from the germline V gene. The CDR3 loop spans 14 amino acids. The CDR3 bases are TGTGCCAGCAGCTTAGCCACTCAACGGGTTGAGCAGTTCTTC. Its translation: CASSLATQRVEQFF.

V and J are TRBV6-5 and TRBJ1-3; D not certain. Germline CDR1 and CDR2: MNHEY and SVGAGI. The germline V and J ends were trimmed by 10 bases and 0 bases, with 13 bases remaining between them. The CDR3 contains 14 residues. The CDR3 region has the DNA TGTGCCACCGCGACGGGGAGCTCTGGAAACACCATATATTTT. Protein: CATATGSSGNTIYF.

The chain links TRBV19 to TRBJ2-1; maybe TRBD2 (5 bases). The germline V gene encodes CDR1 LNHDA and CDR2 SQIVND (reference sequence). The CDR3 length is 13 residues. V dropped 6 bases and J dropped 8 bases, with 14 bases sitting between them. The DNA of the CDR3 is TGTGCCAGTAGATTAGCGCGAGGCGATGAGCAGTTCTTC. Amino acid sequence: CASRLARGDEQFF.

This clone occurred once. The rearrangement uses TRBV27 and TRBJ1-1, with D possibly matching TRBD1 (6 bases). The CDR3 is 14 amino acids. The V gene's germline CDR1 is MNHEY and CDR2 SMNVEV (reference sequence). V was clipped by 6 bases and J by 0 bases, with 11 bases between them. CDR3 DNA sequence: TGTGCCAGCAGAGACAGGCGGGTGAACACTGAAGCTTTCTTT. Its protein is CASRDRRVNTEAFF.

The J gene is TRBJ1-3, the V gene TRBV29-1, with D possibly TRBD1 on 5 matching bases. This CDR3 has 14 amino acids. The germline CDR1 and CDR2 sequences are SQVTM and ANQGSEA. The V and J ends lost 6 bases and 0 bases respectively, with 12 bases between them. The CDR3 DNA reads as TGCAGCGTGGCGGGACTATTCTCTGGAAACACCATATATTTT. Amino acids: CSVAGLFSGNTIYF.

This clone was seen only a few times. The chain carries TRBV7-6 and TRBJ1-4; D not certain. Germline CDR1 reads SGHVS; CDR2 reads FNYEAQ. CDR3 length: 14 amino acids. Trimming stripped 5 bases from V and 8 bases from J, with 15 bases between. The chain's CDR3 is CASSTRLAGEKLFF. The CDR3 DNA sequence: TGTGCCAGCAGCACCCGTTTGGCAGGCGAAAAACTGTTTTTT.

This clone turned up a few times. V usage is TRBV19 and J usage is TRBJ1-6; D gene ambiguous. V was shortened by 2 bases and J by 11 bases, with 10 bases between the two germline ends. There are 13 residues in the CDR3. Looked up from germline, CDR1 is LNHDA and CDR2 is SQIVND (reference sequence). CDR3 sequence (DNA): TGTGCCAGTAGTATAAGCCCGGGGACACCCCTCCACTTT. Its translation is CASSISPGTPLHF.

This clone has just a few counts. V and J are TRBV2 and TRBJ2-1; no firm D call. This CDR3 has 10 residues. The V end lost 5 bases, the J end lost 8 bases, and 4 bases lay between the germline ends. Germline CDR1 and CDR2: SNHLY and FYNNEI. The chain's CDR3 is CASSTYEQFF. Here the CDR3 DNA reads TGTGCCAGCAGTACTTATGAGCAGTTCTTC.

Details on this clone: Germline is not matched at one junction end, which may reflect a read error. The rearrangement uses TRBV7-9 and TRBJ1-4, with TRBD1 matching 8 bases. Germline V gene data show CDR1 as SEHNR and CDR2 as FQNEAQ (reference sequence). The CDR3 extends over 17 amino acids. CDR3 sequence (DNA): TGTTCCAGCAGCTTCTCGGGGACAGGAGCAACTAATGAAAAACTGTTTTTT. It is translated as CSSSFSGTGATNEKLFF.

The gene calls are TRBV6-1 and TRBJ1-2; 10 bases are a match to TRBD1. The V gene end was trimmed by 6 bases and the J gene end by 8 bases; junction bases not matched to a gene: 6. The length of the CDR3 is 13 residues. Germline CDR1 is MNHNS and CDR2 is SASEGT. The CDR3 sequence: CASRDRGILGYTF. CDR3 nucleotide sequence: TGTGCCAGCAGGGACAGGGGGATTTTGGGCTACACCTTC.

The rearrangement uses TRBV21-1 and TRBJ1-5. TRBV21-1 is classified as a pseudogene. CDR3 size: 11 residues. The CDR3 DNA is TGTGCCAGCAGTCGTATTCAGCCCCAGCATTTT. Protein sequence: CASSRIQPQHF.